These 28 T cell receptor beta chains were all obtained from the same sample, sequenced in a study of blood T cell repertoires in COVID-19. TCRdb keeps only in-frame clones here, not all; method: immunoSEQ multiplex PCR. Seen here are roughly 100,000 clones, roughly four fifths observed once, and the top ten hold about 20%. Sequenced sample: peripheral blood. The receptors here all came from a man in his sixties or seventies with active or convalescent COVID-19.

The chain employs TRBV11-2 and TRBJ1-2; 7 bases are a match to TRBD1. Germline loops: CDR1 SGHAT, CDR2 FQNNGV. Trimming at V came to 5 bases and at J to 8 bases, leaving 11 bases not matched to a gene. The CDR3 sequence is 14 residues long. The CDR3 coding sequence is TGTGCCAGCAGCCCCCCCGGGAGGGGGCGCGGCTACACCTTC. Translated: CASSPPGRGRGYTF.

The chain uses TRBV12-3 or TRBV12-4 and TRBJ2-5; the match to TRBD2 covers 7 bases. The CDR3 contains 12 residues. The V segment lost 3 bases and the J segment 5 bases; nucleotides outside the gene matches: 0. CDR3 DNA: TGTGCCAGCAGTTTCGGGGGGGAGACCCAGTACTTC. It encodes CASSFGGETQYF.

The V and J genes are TRBV5-3 and TRBJ2-1; possibly TRBD2 for D (6 bases). TRBV5-3 is an ORF; its function is uncertain. The V gene lost 1 base and the J gene lost 2 bases, with 10 bases spanning the gap. This CDR3 has 15 residues. The CDR3 spells CARSLMRDPYNEQFF. CDR3 DNA: TGTGCCAGAAGCTTGATGCGGGACCCCTACAATGAGCAGTTCTTC.

J is TRBJ1-2 and V is TRBV5-1; D not certain. V was clipped by 1 base and J by 0 bases, with 4 bases between them. This CDR3 contains 13 residues. CDR1 SGHRS and CDR2 YFSETQ come from the germline V gene. The CDR3, as DNA: TGCGCCAGCAGCTTGCGGGCTAACTATGGCTACACCTTC. The encoded protein is CASSLRANYGYTF.

This clone was seen only a few times. The chain links TRBV10-3 to TRBJ2-3, with 7 bases that match TRBD1. J was trimmed by 2 bases and V by 4 bases; bases with no gene match: 9. From germline, CDR1 is ENHRY and CDR2 SYGVKD. This CDR3 region has 16 residues. The CDR3 is CAISAIRDRATDTQYF. The CDR3 bases are TGTGCCATCAGTGCGATCCGGGACAGAGCCACAGATACGCAGTATTTT.

V gene TRBV6-6 combines with J gene TRBJ1-5, with 8 bases aligning to TRBD1. CDR3 length: 15 residues. J gave up 8 bases and V 5 bases, and 11 bases lay outside the gene matches. Germline CDR1 is MNHNY and CDR2 is SVGAGI (reference sequence). CDR3 in amino acids: CASSQQGVGGEPQHF. The CDR3 DNA reads TGTGCCAGCAGTCAACAGGGGGTTGGTGGGGAGCCCCAGCATTTT.

About this clone itself: The same CDR3 arises from other DNA sequences in this sample as well. The genes are TRBV3-1 (or the pseudogene TRBV3-2) and TRBJ1-1; D ambiguous. CDR1 and CDR2 (germline): LGHDT, YNNKEL (reference sequence). CDR3 length equals 12 residues. V lost 4 bases, J lost 5 bases, and 8 bases lay in between. CDR3 DNA sequence: TGTGCCAGCAGCCGTGGAGGGACTGAAGCTTTCTTT. This translates into CASSRGGTEAFF.

This chain connects TRBV6-5 to TRBJ1-1; possibly TRBD1 for D (6 bases). There are 14 residues in the CDR3. The germline V gene encodes CDR1 MNHEY and CDR2 SVGAGI. The germline V and J ends were trimmed by 4 bases and 2 bases, with 11 bases remaining between them. This CDR3 reads CASSSFRGNTEAFF. CDR3 nucleotides: TGTGCCAGCAGTTCGTTCAGGGGTAACACTGAAGCTTTCTTT.

The J gene is TRBJ1-1, the V gene TRBV7-9; D is perhaps TRBD1 (6 bases). Germline values: CDR1 SEHNR, CDR2 FQNEAQ (reference sequence). The CDR3 is 15 residues long. V lost 3 bases and J 5 bases, leaving 16 bases between the germline ends. CDR3 sequence reads: CASSLGHGDTTEAFF. DNA of the CDR3: TGTGCCAGCAGCTTGGGACACGGGGATACAACTGAAGCTTTCTTT.

V is TRBV19 and J is TRBJ1-2; a possible D gene is TRBD1 (5 bases). The germline CDR1 and CDR2 sequences are LNHDA and SQIVND (reference sequence). The V end lost 3 bases, the J end lost 5 bases, and 13 bases lay between the germline ends. The CDR3 totals 14 residues. The CDR3 here is CASSIREGVYGYTF. The CDR3 bases are TGTGCCAGTAGTATCAGGGAGGGTGTGTATGGCTACACCTTC. The complete variable domain, with remaining parts taken from reference TRBV19 and TRBJ1-2, reads DGGITQSPKYLFRKEGQNVTLSCEQNLNHDAMYWYRQDPGQGLRLIYYSQIVNDFQKGDIAEGYSVSREKKESFPLTVTSAQKNPTAFYLCASSIREGVYGYTFGSGTRLTVV.

This clone was seen more than once but under ten times. The gene calls are TRBV6-2 or TRBV6-3 and TRBJ1-2; 9 bases match TRBD1. The junction had 6 bases not matched to a gene; V was cut back by 4 bases and J by 6 bases. Germline V gives CDR1 MNHEY, CDR2 SVGEGT. CDR3 size: 14 residues. CDR3 sequence reads: CASSLLGDRDGYTF. The CDR3 DNA follows: TGTGCCAGCAGTTTGCTGGGGGACAGGGATGGCTACACCTTC.

The chain uses TRBV5-8 and TRBJ2-5, with D unresolved. CDR1 is SGHTS and CDR2 is YDEGEE in the germline V gene. The CDR3 loop spans 14 amino acids. Deletions cut 1 base from V and 0 bases from J, with 7 bases between. CDR3 sequence reads: CASSLSGYQETQYF. As DNA, the CDR3 is TGTGCCAGCAGCTTGTCCGGGTACCAAGAGACCCAGTACTTC. Full variable domain (outside the CDR3, taken from reference TRBV5-8 and TRBJ2-5): EAGVTQSPTHLIKTRGQQATLRCSPISGHTSVYWYQQALGLGLQFLLWYDEGEERNRGNFPPRFSGRQFPNYSSELNVNALELEDSALYLCASSLSGYQETQYFGPGTRLLVL.

This chain joins TRBV7-2 and TRBJ1-3; 9 positions agree with TRBD1. The germline V gene has CDR1 SGHTA and CDR2 FQGNSA. V lost 5 bases, J lost 4 bases, and 9 bases stayed unmatched. The CDR3 is made up of 16 amino acids. CDR3 bases: TGTGCCAGCAGCCCACACAGGACAGGGGTCGGAAACACCATATATTTT. Translating gives CASSPHRTGVGNTIYF.

The CDR3 loop is CAIWTGGTEAFF. CDR3 in DNA: TGTGCCATCTGGACGGGGGGGACTGAAGCTTTCTTT. This chain links TRBV10-3 with TRBJ1-1; possibly TRBD1 for D (5 bases). Germline-derived CDR1 and CDR2 are ENHRY and SYGVKD. The CDR3 length is 12 residues. Trimming removed 8 bases from V and 5 bases from J, with 12 bases in between.

V and J are TRBV7-6 and TRBJ2-3; 9 bases align to TRBD2. CDR3 length: 16 residues. The germline gives CDR1 SGHVS, CDR2 FNYEAQ. V was clipped by 7 bases and J by 4 bases; unmatched bases: 12. Here the CDR3 DNA reads TGTGCCAGCACTCCGGCGGGAGGGCCCTGGGCAGATACGCAGTATTTT. Its translation: CASTPAGGPWADTQYF.

The chain uses TRBV6-6 and TRBJ1-1; D gene unclear. Trimming removed 0 bases at V and 7 bases at J, with 6 bases between. The CDR3 spans 12 residues. The germline gives CDR1 MNHNY, CDR2 SVGAGI (reference sequence). CDR3 nucleotide sequence: TGTGCCAGCAGTTACTCTCGGGATGAAGCTTTCTTT. This translates into CASSYSRDEAFF.

The CDR3: CASSRGFSYEQYF. CDR3 DNA: TGTGCCAGCAGTCGGGGGTTCTCCTACGAGCAGTACTTC. V gene TRBV27 combines with J gene TRBJ2-7; tentatively, D is TRBD2 (6 bases). The CDR3 has 13 amino acids. Looked up from germline, CDR1 is MNHEY and CDR2 is SMNVEV (reference sequence). Deletions cut 5 bases from V and 0 bases from J, with 8 bases between.

V gene TRBV28 combines with J gene TRBJ2-3, with 12 bases that match TRBD2. Unmatched junction bases numbered 5, after V lost 3 bases and J lost 7 bases. Per germline, CDR1 MDHEN and CDR2 SYDVKM. The CDR3 spans 15 residues. The CDR3 here is CASSLTSGRVYTQYF. Written as DNA, the CDR3 is TGTGCCAGCAGTTTGACTAGCGGGAGAGTCTATACGCAGTATTTT.

The table lists this clone with a few counts. The V call is TRBV9, the J call TRBJ1-6; 9 bases line up with TRBD1. The CDR3 is 15 residues long. The germline CDR1 and CDR2 sequences are SGDLS and YYNGEE. V trimming: 2 bases; J trimming: 9 bases; junction bases outside the gene matches: 6. CDR3 sequence: CASSVGDRELSPLHF. CDR3 nucleotides: TGTGCCAGCAGCGTCGGGGACAGGGAGCTTTCACCCCTCCACTTT.

This chain links TRBV9 with TRBJ1-6, with D perhaps TRBD1 (5 bases). CDR1 is SGDLS and CDR2 is YYNGEE in the germline V gene. The CDR3 runs 18 residues. V shed 3 bases and J shed 8 bases, with 24 bases lying between them. CDR3 bases: TGTGCCAGCAGCGCAGGTGGCCCCAGCCAGGGATTTGATTCACCCCTCCACTTT. Translating gives CASSAGGPSQGFDSPLHF.

The chain has TRBV19 and TRBJ2-3; the match to TRBD2 covers 12 bases. J gave up 7 bases and V 1 base, and 9 bases lay outside the gene matches. Germline-derived CDR1 and CDR2 are LNHDA and SQIVND (reference sequence). The CDR3 totals 17 residues. CDR3 protein: CASSIGLAGAALNTQYF. DNA for the CDR3: TGTGCCAGTAGTATAGGACTAGCGGGAGCCGCCTTAAATACGCAGTATTTT.

The genes are TRBV7-3 and TRBJ1-2; no definite D call. Germline lookup yields CDR1 SGHTA and CDR2 FQGTGA. Trimming removed 2 bases from V and 1 base from J, with 8 bases in between. The CDR3 is 14 residues long. CDR3: CASSLLTGNYGYTF. CDR3 nucleotides: TGTGCCAGCAGCTTACTTACGGGTAACTATGGCTACACCTTC.

The chain uses TRBV19 and TRBJ1-5; 8 positions agree with TRBD1. Germline V gene sequence: CDR1 LNHDA, CDR2 SQIVND (reference sequence). The V gene end was trimmed by 9 bases and the J gene end by 1 base; junction bases not matched to a gene: 11. The CDR3 is 16 residues long. The CDR3 DNA sequence: TGTGCCAGCGAGCCCCGAGACAGGGGCAGCAATCAGCCCCAGCATTTT. Its translation is CASEPRDRGSNQPQHF.

The chain combines TRBV29-1 with TRBJ2-5; 7 positions match TRBD2. In germline, CDR1 is SQVTM, CDR2 ANQGSEA. V was pared by 4 bases and J by 5 bases, with 7 bases of the junction left unmatched. The CDR3 runs 13 residues. The CDR3 reads CSVVGGRGETQYF. In DNA, the CDR3 is TGCAGCGTTGTTGGCGGGAGAGGGGAGACCCAGTACTTC.

The chain has TRBV5-8 and TRBJ2-7; TRBD2 is a possible D gene (5 bases). The CDR3 consists of 14 residues. V was shortened by 2 bases and J by 1 base, with 10 bases between the two germline ends. CDR1 SGHTS and CDR2 YDEGEE come from the germline V gene. The CDR3 nucleotides are TGTGCCAGCAGCTTTTTGCGGGTTTCCTACGAGCAGTACTTC. It specifies CASSFLRVSYEQYF.

This clone was observed a few times. The chain joins TRBV28 to TRBJ1-1; 8 bases are a match to TRBD1. The germline gives CDR1 MDHEN, CDR2 SYDVKM. Germline trimming cut 4 bases from V and 5 bases from J; bases unmatched to any gene: 12. The CDR3 runs 16 residues. In DNA form, the CDR3 reads TGTGCCAGCAGTTGGGACCCCTCAGGGGGCGGGACTGAAGCTTTCTTT. Protein product: CASSWDPSGGGTEAFF.

The chain recombines TRBV12-3 or TRBV12-4 with TRBJ1-2; tentatively, D is TRBD1 (6 bases). The CDR3 has 13 residues. The V end was cut by 6 bases, the J end by 7 bases, with 15 bases between. CDR3 sequence: CASRQGRGSGYTF. CDR3 nucleotide sequence: TGTGCCAGCAGACAGGGACGAGGCTCTGGCTACACCTTC.

This rearrangement joins TRBV2 to TRBJ1-2; possible D gene TRBD1, 6 bases. The V end was cut by 4 bases, the J end by 3 bases, with 18 bases between. The CDR3 length is 16 residues. Germline V gene data show CDR1 as SNHLY and CDR2 as FYNNEI. This CDR3 reads CASSGLWGGEYYGYTF. The CDR3 nucleotides read TGTGCCAGCAGTGGCCTTTGGGGGGGCGAGTACTATGGCTACACCTTC.